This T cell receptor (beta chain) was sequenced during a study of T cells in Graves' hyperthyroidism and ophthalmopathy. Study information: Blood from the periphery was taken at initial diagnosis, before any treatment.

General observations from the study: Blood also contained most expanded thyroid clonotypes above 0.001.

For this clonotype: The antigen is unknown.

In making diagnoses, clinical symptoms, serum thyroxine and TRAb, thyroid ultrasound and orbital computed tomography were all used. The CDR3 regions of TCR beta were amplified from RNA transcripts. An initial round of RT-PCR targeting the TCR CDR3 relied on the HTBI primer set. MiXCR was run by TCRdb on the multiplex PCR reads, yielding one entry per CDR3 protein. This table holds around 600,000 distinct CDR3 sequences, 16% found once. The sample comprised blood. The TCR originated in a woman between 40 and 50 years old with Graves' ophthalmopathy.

In nucleotides, the CDR3 is TGTGCTAGTGGTTACGAGGGACAGGTGGTTCGGAACACTGAAGCTTTCTTT. Translation gives CASGYEGQVVRNTEAFF. The chain combines TRBV12-5 with TRBJ1-1; TRBD1 matches at 8 bases. CDR3 length equals 17 residues. Trimming removed 4 bases from V and 1 base from J; junction bases left unmatched: 11. In germline, CDR1 is LGHNT, CDR2 FRNRAP. Combining the CDR3 with reference TRBV12-5 and TRBJ1-1 gives the whole variable domain DARVTQTPRHKVTEMGQEVTMRCQPILGHNTVFWYRQTMMQGLELLAYFRNRAPLDDSGMPKDRFSAEMPDATLATLKIQPSEPRDSAVYFCASGYEGQVVRNTEAFFGQGTRLTVV.